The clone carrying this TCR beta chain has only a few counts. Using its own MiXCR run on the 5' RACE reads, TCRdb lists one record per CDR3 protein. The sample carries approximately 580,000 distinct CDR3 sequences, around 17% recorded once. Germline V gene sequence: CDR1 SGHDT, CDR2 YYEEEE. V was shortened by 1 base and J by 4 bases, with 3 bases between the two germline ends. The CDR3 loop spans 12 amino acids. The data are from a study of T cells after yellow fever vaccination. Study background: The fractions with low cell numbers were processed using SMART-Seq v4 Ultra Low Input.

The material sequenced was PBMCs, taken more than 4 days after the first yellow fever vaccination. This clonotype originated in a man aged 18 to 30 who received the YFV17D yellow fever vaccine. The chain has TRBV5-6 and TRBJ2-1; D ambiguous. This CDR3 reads CASSLWYNEQFF. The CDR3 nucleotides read TGTGCCAGCAGCTTGTGGTACAATGAGCAGTTCTTC.